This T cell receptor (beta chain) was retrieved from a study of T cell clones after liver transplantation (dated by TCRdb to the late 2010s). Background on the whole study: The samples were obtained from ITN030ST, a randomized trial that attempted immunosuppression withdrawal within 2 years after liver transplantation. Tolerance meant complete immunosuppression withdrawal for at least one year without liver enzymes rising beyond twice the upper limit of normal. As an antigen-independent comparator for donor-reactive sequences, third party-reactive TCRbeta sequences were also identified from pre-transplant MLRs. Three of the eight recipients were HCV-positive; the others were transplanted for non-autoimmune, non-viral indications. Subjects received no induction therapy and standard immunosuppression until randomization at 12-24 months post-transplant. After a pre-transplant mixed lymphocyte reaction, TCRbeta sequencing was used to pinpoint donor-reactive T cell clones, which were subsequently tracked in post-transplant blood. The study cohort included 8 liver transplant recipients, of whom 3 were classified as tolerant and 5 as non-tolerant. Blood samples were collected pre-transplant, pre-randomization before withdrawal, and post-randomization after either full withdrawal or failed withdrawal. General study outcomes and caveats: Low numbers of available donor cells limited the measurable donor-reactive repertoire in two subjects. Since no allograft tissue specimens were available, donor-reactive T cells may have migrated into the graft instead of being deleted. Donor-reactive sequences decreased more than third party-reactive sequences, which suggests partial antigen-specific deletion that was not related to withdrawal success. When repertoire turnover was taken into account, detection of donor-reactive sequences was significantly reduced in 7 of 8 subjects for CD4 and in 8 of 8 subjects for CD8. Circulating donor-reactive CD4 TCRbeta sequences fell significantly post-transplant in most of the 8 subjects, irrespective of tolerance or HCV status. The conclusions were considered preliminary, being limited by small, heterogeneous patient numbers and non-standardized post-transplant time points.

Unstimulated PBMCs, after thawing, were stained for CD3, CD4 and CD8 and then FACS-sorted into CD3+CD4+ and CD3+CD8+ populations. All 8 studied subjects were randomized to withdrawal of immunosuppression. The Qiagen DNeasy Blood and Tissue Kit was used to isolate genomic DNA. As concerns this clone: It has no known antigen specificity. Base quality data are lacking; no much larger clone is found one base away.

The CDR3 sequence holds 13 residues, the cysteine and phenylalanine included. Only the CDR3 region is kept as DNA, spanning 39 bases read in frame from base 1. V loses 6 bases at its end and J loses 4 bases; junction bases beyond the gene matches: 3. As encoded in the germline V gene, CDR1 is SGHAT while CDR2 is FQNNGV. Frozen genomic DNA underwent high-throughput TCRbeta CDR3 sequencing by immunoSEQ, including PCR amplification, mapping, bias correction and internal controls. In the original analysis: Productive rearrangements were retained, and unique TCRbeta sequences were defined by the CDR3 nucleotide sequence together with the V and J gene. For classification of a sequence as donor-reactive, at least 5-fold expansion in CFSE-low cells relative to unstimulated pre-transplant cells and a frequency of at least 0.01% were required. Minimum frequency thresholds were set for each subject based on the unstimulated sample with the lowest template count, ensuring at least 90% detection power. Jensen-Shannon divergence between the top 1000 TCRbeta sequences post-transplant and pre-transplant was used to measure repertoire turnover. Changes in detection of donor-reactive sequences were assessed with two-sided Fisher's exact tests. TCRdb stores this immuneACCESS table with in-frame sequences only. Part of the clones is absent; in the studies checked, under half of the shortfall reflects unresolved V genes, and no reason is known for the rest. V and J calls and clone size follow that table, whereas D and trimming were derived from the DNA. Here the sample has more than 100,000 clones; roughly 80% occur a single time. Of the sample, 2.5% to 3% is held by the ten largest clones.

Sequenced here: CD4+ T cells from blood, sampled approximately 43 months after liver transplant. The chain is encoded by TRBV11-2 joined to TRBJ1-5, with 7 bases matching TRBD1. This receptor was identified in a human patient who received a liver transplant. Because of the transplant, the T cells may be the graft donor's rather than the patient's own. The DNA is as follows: TGTGCCAGCAGTATACAGGGGAATCAGCCCCAGCATTTT. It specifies CASSIQGNQPQHF.